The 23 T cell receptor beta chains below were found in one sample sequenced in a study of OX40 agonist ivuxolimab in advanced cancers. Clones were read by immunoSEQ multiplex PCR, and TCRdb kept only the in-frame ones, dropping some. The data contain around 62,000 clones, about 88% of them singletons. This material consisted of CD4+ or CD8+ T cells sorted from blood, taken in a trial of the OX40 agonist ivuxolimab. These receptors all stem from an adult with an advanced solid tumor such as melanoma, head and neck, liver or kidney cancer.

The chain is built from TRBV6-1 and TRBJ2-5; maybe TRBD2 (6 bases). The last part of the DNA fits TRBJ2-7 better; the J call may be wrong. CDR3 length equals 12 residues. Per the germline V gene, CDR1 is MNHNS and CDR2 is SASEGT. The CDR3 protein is CASSVSGAEQYF. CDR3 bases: TGTGCCAGCAGTGTTTCGGGAGCCGAGCAGTACTTC.

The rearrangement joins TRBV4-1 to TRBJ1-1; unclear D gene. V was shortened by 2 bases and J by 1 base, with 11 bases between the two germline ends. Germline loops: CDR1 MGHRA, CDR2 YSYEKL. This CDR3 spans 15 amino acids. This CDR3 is CASSQSAAQNTEAFF. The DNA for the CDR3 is TGCGCCAGCAGCCAATCCGCCGCTCAGAACACTGAAGCTTTCTTT.

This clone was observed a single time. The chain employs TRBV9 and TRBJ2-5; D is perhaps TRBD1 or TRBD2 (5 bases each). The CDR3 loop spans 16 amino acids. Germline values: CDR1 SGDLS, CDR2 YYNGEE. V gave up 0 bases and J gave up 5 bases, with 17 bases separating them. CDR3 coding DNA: TGTGCCAGCAGCGTAGCTGTTGGGGACGTGTATGAGACCCAGTACTTC. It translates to CASSVAVGDVYETQYF.

CDR3 in DNA: TGTGCCAGCAGTGAAAATGACAATTCACCCCTCCACTTT. Amino acid sequence: CASSENDNSPLHF. The J gene is TRBJ1-6, the V gene TRBV2; D gene unclear. Trimming took off 2 bases at V and 7 bases at J, with 6 bases between the two ends. The CDR3 extends over 13 amino acids. Germline CDR1 reads SNHLY; CDR2 reads FYNNEI.

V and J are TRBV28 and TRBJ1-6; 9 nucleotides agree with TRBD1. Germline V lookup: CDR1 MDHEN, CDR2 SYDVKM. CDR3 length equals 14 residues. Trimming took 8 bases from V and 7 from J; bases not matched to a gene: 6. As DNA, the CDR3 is TGTGCCAGCTGGGCGGGACAGGGAAATTCACCCCTCCACTTT. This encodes CASWAGQGNSPLHF.

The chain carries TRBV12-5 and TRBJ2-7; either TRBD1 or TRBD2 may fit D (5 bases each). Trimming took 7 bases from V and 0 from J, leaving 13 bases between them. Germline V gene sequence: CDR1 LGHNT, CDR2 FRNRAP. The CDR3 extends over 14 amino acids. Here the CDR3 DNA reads TGTGCTAGTGCCGATCAGGGACCCTCCTACGAGCAGTACTTC. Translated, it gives CASADQGPSYEQYF.

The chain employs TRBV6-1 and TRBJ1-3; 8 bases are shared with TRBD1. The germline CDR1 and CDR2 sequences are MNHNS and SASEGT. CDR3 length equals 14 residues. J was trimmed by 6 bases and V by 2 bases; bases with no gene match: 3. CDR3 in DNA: TGTGCCAGCAGTGAACCAGGGGGCGAAAACACCATATATTTT. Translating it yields CASSEPGGENTIYF.

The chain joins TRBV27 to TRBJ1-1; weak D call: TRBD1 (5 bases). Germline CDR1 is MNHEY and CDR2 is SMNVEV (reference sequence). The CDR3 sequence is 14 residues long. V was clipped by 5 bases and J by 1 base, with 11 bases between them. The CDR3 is CASSPRQPNTEAFF. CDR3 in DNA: TGTGCCAGCAGTCCAAGACAGCCGAACACTGAAGCTTTCTTT.

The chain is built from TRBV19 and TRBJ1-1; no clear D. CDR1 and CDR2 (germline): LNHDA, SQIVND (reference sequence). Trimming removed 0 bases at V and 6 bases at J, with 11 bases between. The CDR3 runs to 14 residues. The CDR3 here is CASSIDLSQPEAFF. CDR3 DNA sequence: TGTGCCAGTAGTATAGATCTAAGTCAGCCTGAAGCTTTCTTT. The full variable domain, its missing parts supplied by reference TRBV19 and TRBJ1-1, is DGGITQSPKYLFRKEGQNVTLSCEQNLNHDAMYWYRQDPGQGLRLIYYSQIVNDFQKGDIAEGYSVSREKKESFPLTVTSAQKNPTAFYLCASSIDLSQPEAFFGQGTRLTVV.

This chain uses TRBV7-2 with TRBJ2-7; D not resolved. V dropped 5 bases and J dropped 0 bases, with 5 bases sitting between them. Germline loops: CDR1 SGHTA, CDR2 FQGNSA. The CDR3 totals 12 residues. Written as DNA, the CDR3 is TGTGCCAGCAGCCGCGTCTCCTACGAGCAGTACTTC. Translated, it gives CASSRVSYEQYF.

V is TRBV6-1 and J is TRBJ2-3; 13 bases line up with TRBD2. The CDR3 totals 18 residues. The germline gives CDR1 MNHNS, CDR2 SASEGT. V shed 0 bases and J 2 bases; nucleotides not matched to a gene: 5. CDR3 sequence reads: CASSEAAGTSGITDTQYF. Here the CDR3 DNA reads TGTGCCAGCAGTGAAGCGGCCGGGACTAGCGGGATCACAGATACGCAGTATTTT.

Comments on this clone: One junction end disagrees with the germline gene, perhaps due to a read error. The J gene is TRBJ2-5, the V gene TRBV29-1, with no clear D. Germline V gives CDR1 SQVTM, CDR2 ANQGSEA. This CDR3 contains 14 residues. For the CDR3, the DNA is TGCAGCGTTGAACATACCGACTCCCAAGGGACCCAGTACTTC. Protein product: CSVEHTDSQGTQYF.

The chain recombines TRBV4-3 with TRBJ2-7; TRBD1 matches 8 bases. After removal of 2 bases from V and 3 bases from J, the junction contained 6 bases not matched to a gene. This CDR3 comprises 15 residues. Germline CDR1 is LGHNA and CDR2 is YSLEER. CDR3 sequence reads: CASSQQAGGNYEQYF. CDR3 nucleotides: TGCGCCAGCAGCCAACAGGCAGGGGGCAACTACGAGCAGTACTTC.

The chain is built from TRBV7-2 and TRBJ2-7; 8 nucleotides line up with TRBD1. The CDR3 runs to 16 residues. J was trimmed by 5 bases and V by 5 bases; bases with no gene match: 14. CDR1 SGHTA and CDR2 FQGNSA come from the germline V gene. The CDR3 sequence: CASSPYLWTGSHEQYF. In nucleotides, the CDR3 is TGTGCCAGCAGCCCCTACCTCTGGACAGGGTCTCACGAGCAGTACTTC.

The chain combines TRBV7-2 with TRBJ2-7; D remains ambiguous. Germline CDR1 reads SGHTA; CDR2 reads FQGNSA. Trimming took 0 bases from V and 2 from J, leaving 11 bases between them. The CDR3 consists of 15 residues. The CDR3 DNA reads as TGTGCCAGCAGCTTAGCTGGCTTCTTGCCCTACGAGCAGTACTTC. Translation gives CASSLAGFLPYEQYF.

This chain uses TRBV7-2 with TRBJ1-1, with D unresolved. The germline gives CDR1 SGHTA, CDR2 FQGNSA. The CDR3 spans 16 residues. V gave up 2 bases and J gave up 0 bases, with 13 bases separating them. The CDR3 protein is CASSLFGQTLNTEAFF. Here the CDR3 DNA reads TGTGCCAGCAGCTTATTCGGGCAGACGTTGAACACTGAAGCTTTCTTT.

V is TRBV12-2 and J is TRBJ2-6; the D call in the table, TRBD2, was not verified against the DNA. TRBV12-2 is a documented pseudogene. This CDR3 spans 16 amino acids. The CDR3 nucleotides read TGTGCAAGTCGCTTAGCCGAACTGGCTGGGGCCAACGTCCTGACTTTC. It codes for CASRLAELAGANVLTF.

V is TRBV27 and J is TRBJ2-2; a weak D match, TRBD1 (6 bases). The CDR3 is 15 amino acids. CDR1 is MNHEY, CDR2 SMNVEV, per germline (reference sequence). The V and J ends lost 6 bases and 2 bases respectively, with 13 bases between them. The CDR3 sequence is CASRWGRLNTGELFF. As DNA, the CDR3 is TGTGCCAGCAGATGGGGGCGCCTAAACACCGGGGAGCTGTTTTTT.

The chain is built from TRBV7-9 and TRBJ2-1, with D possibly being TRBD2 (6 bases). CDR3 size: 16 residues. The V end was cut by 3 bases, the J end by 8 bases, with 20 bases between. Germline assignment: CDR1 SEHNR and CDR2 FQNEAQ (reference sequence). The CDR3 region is CASSLGTQAGRDEQFF. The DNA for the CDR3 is TGTGCCAGCAGCTTGGGGACCCAGGCGGGAAGGGATGAGCAGTTCTTC.

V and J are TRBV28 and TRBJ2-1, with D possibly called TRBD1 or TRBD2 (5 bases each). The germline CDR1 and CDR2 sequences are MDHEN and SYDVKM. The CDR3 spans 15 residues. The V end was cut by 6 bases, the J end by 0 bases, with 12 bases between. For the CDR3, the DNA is TGTGCCAGCAGGAGGGACGCTAGCTCCTACAATGAGCAGTTCTTC. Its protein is CASRRDASSYNEQFF.

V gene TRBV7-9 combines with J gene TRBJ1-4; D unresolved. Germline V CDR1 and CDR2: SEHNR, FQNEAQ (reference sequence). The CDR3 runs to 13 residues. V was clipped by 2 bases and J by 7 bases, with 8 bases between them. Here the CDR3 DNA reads TGTGCCAGCAGCTTAATTCGCGGTGAAAAACTGTTTTTT. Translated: CASSLIRGEKLFF.

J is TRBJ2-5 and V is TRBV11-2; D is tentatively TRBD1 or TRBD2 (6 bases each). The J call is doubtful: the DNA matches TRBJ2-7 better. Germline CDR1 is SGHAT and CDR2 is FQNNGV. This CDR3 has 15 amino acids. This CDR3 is CASSLDRGVIYEQYF. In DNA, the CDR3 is TGTGCCAGCAGCTTAGATAGGGGGGTGATTTACGAGCAGTACTTC.

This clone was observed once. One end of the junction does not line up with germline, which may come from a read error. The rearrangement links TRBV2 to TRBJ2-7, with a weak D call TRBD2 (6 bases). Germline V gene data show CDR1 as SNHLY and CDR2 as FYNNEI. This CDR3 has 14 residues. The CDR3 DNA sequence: TGTGCCAGCAGGGAAGACGGGAGAACCTACGAGCAGTACTTC. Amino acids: CASREDGRTYEQYF.